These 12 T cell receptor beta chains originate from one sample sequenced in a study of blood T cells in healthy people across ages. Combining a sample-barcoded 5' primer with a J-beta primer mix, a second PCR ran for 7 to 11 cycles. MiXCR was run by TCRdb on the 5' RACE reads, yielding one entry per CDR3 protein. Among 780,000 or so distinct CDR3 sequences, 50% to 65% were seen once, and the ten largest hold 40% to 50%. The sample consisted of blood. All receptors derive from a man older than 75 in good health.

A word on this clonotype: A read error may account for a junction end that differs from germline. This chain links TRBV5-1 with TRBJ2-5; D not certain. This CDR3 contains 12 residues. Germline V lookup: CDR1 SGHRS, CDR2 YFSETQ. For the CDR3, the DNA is TGCGCCGGCAGCCCCTCACAAGAGACCCAGTACTTC. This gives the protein CAGSPSQETQYF. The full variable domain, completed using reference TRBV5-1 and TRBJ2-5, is KAGVTQTPRYLIKTRGQQVTLSCSPISGHRSVSWYQQTPGQGLQFLFEYFSETQRNKGNFPGRFSGRQFSNSRSEMNVSTLELGDSALYLCAGSPSQETQYFGPGTRLLVL.

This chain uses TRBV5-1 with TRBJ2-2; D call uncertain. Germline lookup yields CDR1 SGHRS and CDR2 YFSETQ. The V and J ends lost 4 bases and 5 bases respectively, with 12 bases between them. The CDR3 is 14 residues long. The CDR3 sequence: CASSPGPRTGELFF. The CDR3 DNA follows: TGCGCCAGCAGCCCGGGCCCTAGGACCGGGGAGCTGTTTTTT.

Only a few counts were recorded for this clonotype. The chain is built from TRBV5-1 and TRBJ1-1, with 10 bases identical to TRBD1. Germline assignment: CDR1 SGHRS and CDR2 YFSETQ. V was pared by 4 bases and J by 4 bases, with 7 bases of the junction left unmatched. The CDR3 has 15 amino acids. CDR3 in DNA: TGCGCCAGCAGCCCTGGGGGACAGGGGCGCACTGAAGCTTTCTTT. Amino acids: CASSPGGQGRTEAFF.

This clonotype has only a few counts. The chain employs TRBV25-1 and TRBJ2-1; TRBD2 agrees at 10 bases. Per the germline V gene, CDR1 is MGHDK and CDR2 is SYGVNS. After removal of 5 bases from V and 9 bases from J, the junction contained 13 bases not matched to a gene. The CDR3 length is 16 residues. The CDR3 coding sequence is TGTGCCAGCAGTTCAGCTAGCGGGAGTTTCTTCGGTGAGCAGTTCTTC. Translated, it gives CASSSASGSFFGEQFF.

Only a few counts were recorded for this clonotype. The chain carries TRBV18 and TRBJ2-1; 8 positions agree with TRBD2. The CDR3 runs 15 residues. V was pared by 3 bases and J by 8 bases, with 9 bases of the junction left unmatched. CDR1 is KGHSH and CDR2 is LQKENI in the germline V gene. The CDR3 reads CASSPLAGADHEQFF. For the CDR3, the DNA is TGTGCCAGCTCACCCCTAGCGGGCGCCGACCATGAGCAGTTCTTC.

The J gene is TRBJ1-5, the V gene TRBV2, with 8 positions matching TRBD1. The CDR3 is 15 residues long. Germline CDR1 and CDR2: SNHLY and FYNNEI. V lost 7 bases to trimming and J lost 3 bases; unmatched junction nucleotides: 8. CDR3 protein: CASKLDRAYNQPQHF. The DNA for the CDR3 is TGTGCCAGCAAGCTGGACAGGGCCTACAATCAGCCCCAGCATTTT.

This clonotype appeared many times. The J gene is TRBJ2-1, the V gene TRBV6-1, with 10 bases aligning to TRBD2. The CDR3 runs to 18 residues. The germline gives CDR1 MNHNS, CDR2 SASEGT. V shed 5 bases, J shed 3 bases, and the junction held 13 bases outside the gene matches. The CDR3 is CASSKLTATSGLYNEQFF. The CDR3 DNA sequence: TGTGCCAGCAGTAAACTCACAGCGACTAGCGGGCTCTACAATGAGCAGTTCTTC.

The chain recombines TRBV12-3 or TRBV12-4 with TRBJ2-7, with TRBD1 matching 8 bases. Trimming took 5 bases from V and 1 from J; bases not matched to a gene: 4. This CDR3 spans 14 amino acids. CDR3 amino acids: CASSTDRASYEQYF. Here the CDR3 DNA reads TGTGCCAGCAGTACGGACAGGGCATCCTACGAGCAGTACTTC.

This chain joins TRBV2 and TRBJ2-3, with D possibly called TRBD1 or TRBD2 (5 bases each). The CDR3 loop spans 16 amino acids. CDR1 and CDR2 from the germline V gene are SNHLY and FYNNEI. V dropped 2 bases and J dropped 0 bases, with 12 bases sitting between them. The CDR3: CASSESTGPSTDTQYF. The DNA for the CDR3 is TGTGCCAGCAGTGAATCCACGGGACCGAGCACAGATACGCAGTATTTT.

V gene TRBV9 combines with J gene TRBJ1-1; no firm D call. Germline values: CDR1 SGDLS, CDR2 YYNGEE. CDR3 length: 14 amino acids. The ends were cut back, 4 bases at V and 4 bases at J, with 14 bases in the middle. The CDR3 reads CASSRTSGSTEAFF. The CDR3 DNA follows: TGTGCCAGCAGCCGTACCAGTGGTTCCACTGAAGCTTTCTTT.

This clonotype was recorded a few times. CDR3 region: CASSLNLRDRASEQYF. Here the CDR3 DNA reads TGTGCCAGCAGCTTAAATTTGCGGGACAGGGCGAGCGAGCAGTACTTC. This sequence joins TRBV7-2 and TRBJ2-4; 9 bases are a match to TRBD1. The J call may not be correct, given that the DNA end is closer to TRBJ2-7. Looked up from germline, CDR1 is SGHTA and CDR2 is FQGNSA. The CDR3 contains 16 residues.

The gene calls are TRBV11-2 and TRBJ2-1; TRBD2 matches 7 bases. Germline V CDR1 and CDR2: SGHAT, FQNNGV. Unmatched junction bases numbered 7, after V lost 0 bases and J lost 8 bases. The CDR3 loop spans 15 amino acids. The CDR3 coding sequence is TGTGCCAGCAGCTTAGAAATAGTGGGAGGGTATGAGCAGTTCTTC. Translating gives CASSLEIVGGYEQFF.